Listed below are T cell receptor beta chains from one sample, sequenced in a study of blood T cell repertoires in COVID-19. Sequencing was performed with immunoSEQ multiplex PCR; in TCRdb, only in-frame clones are kept and a portion is missing. The sample records 200,000 or so clones, less than 85% being singletons. The sequencing input was peripheral blood. The receptor source for this set is a woman in her seventies with acute or convalescent COVID-19. CDR3s include the opening cysteine and the closing phenylalanine or tryptophan. The D gene is left open where the match is weak. The listing skips clone size in some rows; elsewhere it reads once, few, many or a size class.

v_call: TRBV6-5
cdr3_length: 14
clone_size: .
d_call: .
j_call: TRBJ1-1
cdr3_nt: TGTGCCAGCAGTCGGGACATAATGAACACTGAAGCTTTCTTT
cdr3_aa: CASSRDIMNTEAFF

v_call: TRBV6-5
cdr3_length: 16
clone_size: .
d_call: .
j_call: TRBJ1-3
cdr3_nt: TGTGCCAGCAGTTACTCTGAGGAACACTCTGGAAACACCATATATTTT
cdr3_aa: CASSYSEEHSGNTIYF

v_call: TRBV25-1
cdr3_length: 15
clone_size: .
d_call: .
j_call: TRBJ1-2
cdr3_nt: TGTGCCAGCAGTGAAGAGGCAGGGATGGACTATGGCTACACCTTC
cdr3_aa: CASSEEAGMDYGYTF

v_call: TRBV6-5
cdr3_length: 15
clone_size: .
d_call: TRBD2
j_call: TRBJ2-1
cdr3_nt: TGTGCCAGCAGTTGGCTAGCGGGAGGGACCAATGAGCAGTTCTTC
cdr3_aa: CASSWLAGGTNEQFF

v_call: TRBV3-1/TRBV3-2
cdr3_length: 13
clone_size: .
d_call: .
j_call: TRBJ1-1
cdr3_nt: TGTGCCAGCAGCCAAGGTGACACAGTTGAAGCTTTCTTT
cdr3_aa: CASSQGDTVEAFF

v_call: TRBV28
cdr3_length: 12
clone_size: .
d_call: TRBD1
j_call: TRBJ1-2
cdr3_nt: TGTGCCAGCAGTCGGACAGGGCGCGGCTACACCTTC
cdr3_aa: CASSRTGRGYTF

v_call: TRBV18
cdr3_length: 16
clone_size: .
d_call: TRBD1
j_call: TRBJ1-1
cdr3_nt: TGTGCCAGCTCACCCCTCCGGGACAGGGCACAAGATGAAGCTTTCTTT
cdr3_aa: CASSPLRDRAQDEAFF

v_call: TRBV24-1
cdr3_length: 14
clone_size: once
d_call: TRBD2
j_call: TRBJ2-3
cdr3_nt: TGTGCCACCACCGGGGGAGGGAAGACAGATACGCAGTATTTT
cdr3_aa: CATTGGGKTDTQYF

v_call: TRBV29-1
cdr3_length: 15
clone_size: .
d_call: TRBD1
j_call: TRBJ1-5
cdr3_nt: TGCAGCGTTGTGTGGGCAGGGGGACAGGGTCAGCCCCAGCATTTT
cdr3_aa: CSVVWAGGQGQPQHF

v_call: TRBV29-1
cdr3_length: 14
clone_size: .
d_call: TRBD1
j_call: TRBJ2-3
cdr3_nt: TGCAGCACCCGACAGGGCGCTGGCGCAGATACGCAGTATTTT
cdr3_aa: CSTRQGAGADTQYF

v_call: TRBV2
cdr3_length: 14
clone_size: .
d_call: TRBD2
j_call: TRBJ2-1
cdr3_nt: TGTGCCGGAATTCCGGGACTAGCCTACAATGAGCAGTTCTTC
cdr3_aa: CAGIPGLAYNEQFF

v_call: TRBV19
cdr3_length: 16
clone_size: once
d_call: .
j_call: TRBJ1-4
cdr3_nt: TGTGCCAGTAGCCGCGGGACTCTTGCAACTAATGAAAAACTGTTTTTT
cdr3_aa: CASSRGTLATNEKLFF

v_call: TRBV9
cdr3_length: 13
clone_size: .
d_call: .
j_call: TRBJ2-1
cdr3_nt: TGTGCCAGCAGCCCAGGACTAATTAATGAGCAGTTCTTC
cdr3_aa: CASSPGLINEQFF

v_call: TRBV20-1
cdr3_length: 16
clone_size: .
d_call: TRBD1
j_call: TRBJ2-3
cdr3_nt: TGCAGTGCTAGTATCCCATCCGGGACAGGAGCAGATACGCAGTATTTT
cdr3_aa: CSASIPSGTGADTQYF

v_call: TRBV6-4
cdr3_length: 15
clone_size: .
d_call: .
j_call: TRBJ2-6
cdr3_nt: TGTGCCAGCAGTGCATCCCACTCTGGGGCCAACGTCCTGACTTTC
cdr3_aa: CASSASHSGANVLTF

v_call: TRBV18
cdr3_length: 16
clone_size: .
d_call: .
j_call: TRBJ2-1
cdr3_nt: TGTGCCAGCTCACCAGGGTCAGGGTGGACCTACAATGAGCAGTTCTTC
cdr3_aa: CASSPGSGWTYNEQFF

v_call: TRBV3-1/TRBV3-2
cdr3_length: 13
clone_size: .
d_call: .
j_call: TRBJ2-2
cdr3_nt: TGTGCCAGCAGCCAAAACACAGTCGGGGAGCTGTTTTTT
cdr3_aa: CASSQNTVGELFF

v_call: TRBV2
cdr3_length: 15
clone_size: .
d_call: .
j_call: TRBJ2-3
cdr3_nt: TGTGCCAGCAGTGAAGAGGCTAGCCTCACAGATACGCAGTATTTT
cdr3_aa: CASSEEASLTDTQYF

v_call: TRBV30
cdr3_length: 12
clone_size: .
d_call: .
j_call: TRBJ1-5
cdr3_nt: TGTGCCTGGAGTAGACAGTACCAGCCCCAGCATTTT
cdr3_aa: CAWSRQYQPQHF

v_call: TRBV5-5
cdr3_length: 15
clone_size: many
d_call: .
j_call: TRBJ1-6
cdr3_nt: TGTGCCAGCAGCTTGTTGGGTTCGGGGAATTCACCCCTCCACTTT
cdr3_aa: CASSLLGSGNSPLHF

v_call: TRBV6-5
cdr3_length: 14
clone_size: once
d_call: .
j_call: TRBJ1-1
cdr3_nt: TGTGCCAGCAGTTACGAAGGAGGGGCCGTTGAAGCTTTCTTT
cdr3_aa: CASSYEGGAVEAFF

v_call: TRBV5-8
cdr3_length: 14
clone_size: .
d_call: TRBD2
j_call: TRBJ2-7
cdr3_nt: TGTGCCAGCACCCGGACTAGCGGGAAAGGCGAGCAGTACTTC
cdr3_aa: CASTRTSGKGEQYF

v_call: TRBV7-3
cdr3_length: 13
clone_size: .
d_call: .
j_call: TRBJ1-1
cdr3_nt: TGTGCCAGCAGCTTAACCCCGGGGACTGAAGCTTTCTTT
cdr3_aa: CASSLTPGTEAFF

v_call: TRBV3-1/TRBV3-2
cdr3_length: 16
clone_size: .
d_call: .
j_call: TRBJ2-7
cdr3_nt: TGTGCCAGCAGCCAAGATCCCAGCGCAAGCTCCTACGAGCAGTACTTC
cdr3_aa: CASSQDPSASSYEQYF

v_call: TRBV2
cdr3_length: 14
clone_size: .
d_call: .
j_call: TRBJ1-4
cdr3_nt: TGTGCCAGCAGTGAAACCGGAGCTAATGAAAAACTGTTTTTT
cdr3_aa: CASSETGANEKLFF

v_call: TRBV3-1/TRBV3-2
cdr3_length: 15
clone_size: .
d_call: .
j_call: TRBJ2-5
cdr3_nt: TGTGCCAGCAGCCAAGTACGGGGGACTTGGGAGACCCAGTACTTC
cdr3_aa: CASSQVRGTWETQYF

v_call: TRBV28
cdr3_length: 14
clone_size: .
d_call: .
j_call: TRBJ2-7
cdr3_nt: TGTGCCAGCAACTCGGGACACCTCCGATACGAGCAGTACTTC
cdr3_aa: CASNSGHLRYEQYF

v_call: TRBV6-5
cdr3_length: 13
clone_size: .
d_call: .
j_call: TRBJ2-7
cdr3_nt: TGTGCCAGCAGTTACTCGCCAGGAAGCGAGCAGTACTTC
cdr3_aa: CASSYSPGSEQYF

v_call: TRBV2
cdr3_length: 15
clone_size: .
d_call: .
j_call: TRBJ2-3
cdr3_nt: TGTGCCAGCCTCCCCCTGGACACCGGCACAGATACGCAGTATTTT
cdr3_aa: CASLPLDTGTDTQYF

v_call: TRBV19
cdr3_length: 18
clone_size: .
d_call: TRBD1
j_call: TRBJ2-2
cdr3_nt: TGTGCCAGTACCGACCTCGGACAGGGGGTGGGGAACACCGGGGAGCTGTTTTTT
cdr3_aa: CASTDLGQGVGNTGELFF

v_call: TRBV19
cdr3_length: 17
clone_size: few
d_call: .
j_call: TRBJ1-3
cdr3_nt: TGTGCCAGTAGTATGGGCCAGGGCGCAAGCTCTGGAAACACCATATATTTT
cdr3_aa: CASSMGQGASSGNTIYF

v_call: TRBV6-5
cdr3_length: 15
clone_size: .
d_call: TRBD1
j_call: TRBJ2-7
cdr3_nt: TGTGCCAGCAGTTTTTCGGGACAGGGGGCCTACGAGCAGTACTTC
cdr3_aa: CASSFSGQGAYEQYF

v_call: TRBV4-1
cdr3_length: 15
clone_size: .
d_call: TRBD2
j_call: TRBJ2-1
cdr3_nt: TGCGCCAGCAGCCGAGCGGGAGGAAACTACAATGAGCAGTTCTTC
cdr3_aa: CASSRAGGNYNEQFF

v_call: TRBV28
cdr3_length: 14
clone_size: once
d_call: .
j_call: TRBJ1-3
cdr3_nt: TGTGCCAGCAGTTTCTGGGGGCCCGGAAACACCATATATTTT
cdr3_aa: CASSFWGPGNTIYF

v_call: TRBV6-4
cdr3_length: 13
clone_size: .
d_call: .
j_call: TRBJ2-1
cdr3_nt: TGTGCCAGCAGTAGTACACGAGGAAATGAGCAGTTCTTC
cdr3_aa: CASSSTRGNEQFF

v_call: TRBV6-5
cdr3_length: 16
clone_size: .
d_call: .
j_call: TRBJ2-5
cdr3_nt: TGTGCCAGCAGTTACTCGGGAGTGTGGGGCCAAGAGACCCAGTACTTC
cdr3_aa: CASSYSGVWGQETQYF

v_call: TRBV7-9
cdr3_length: 14
clone_size: .
d_call: TRBD1
j_call: TRBJ1-4
cdr3_nt: TGTGCCAGCAGCTACGGGACAGGGAATGAAAAACTGTTTTTT
cdr3_aa: CASSYGTGNEKLFF

v_call: TRBV7-8
cdr3_length: 15
clone_size: .
d_call: TRBD1
j_call: TRBJ1-2
cdr3_nt: TGTGCCAGCAGCCGAAACCCGACAGGGACGGCTGGCTACACCTTC
cdr3_aa: CASSRNPTGTAGYTF